This T cell receptor (beta chain) appears in the sequencing data of a study of blood T cell repertoires in COVID-19. Turning to the study itself: Sources were T cells, B-cell-depleted T cells, or PBMCs; the material itself was cDNA or gDNA.

The CDR3 has 16 residues. Germline CDR1 reads SNHLY; CDR2 reads FYNNEI. Germline trimming cut 8 bases from V and 9 bases from J; bases unmatched to any gene: 16. Profiling relied on immunoSEQ multiplex PCR, and the TCRdb table lists in-frame clones only, not all of them. The sample contains a few hundred thousand clones, roughly four fifths of which appear only once. The participants were between about 18 and 100 years old and came from under 25 US areas. This receptor was obtained from a man in his fifties or sixties who had recovered from COVID-19. What was sequenced was PBMCs or T cells enriched from blood (not recorded which). The chain joins TRBV2 to TRBJ1-4, with 9 bases matching TRBD1. CDR3 in DNA: TGTGCCAGCCGTCCCTCTTGGGGGACAGGGTGGCAAAAACTGTTTTTT. Translated: CASRPSWGTGWQKLFF.